A single sample is the source of the 21 T cell receptor beta chains below, sequenced in a study of OX40 agonist ivuxolimab in advanced cancers. TCRdb keeps only in-frame clones here, not all; method: immunoSEQ multiplex PCR. The sample has about 72,000 clones, approximately 92% seen once. The sequencing used CD4+ or CD8+ T cells sorted from blood, collected in a trial of the OX40 agonist ivuxolimab. The receptors were sampled from an adult with an advanced solid tumor such as melanoma, head and neck, liver or kidney cancer.

The gene calls are TRBV6-6 and TRBJ1-2; tentatively, D is TRBD1 (6 bases). With 5 bases removed from V and 8 bases from J, the gap between germline ends came to 18 bases. The CDR3 length is 14 residues. The germline CDR1 and CDR2 sequences are MNHNY and SVGAGI (reference sequence). In nucleotides, the CDR3 is TGTGCCAGCAGTCAGGAAGGGACACGATGGGGCTACACCTTC. Its protein product is CASSQEGTRWGYTF.

The CDR3 is CASSVGLQGYEQYF. The CDR3 nucleotides are TGTGCCAGCAGTGTTGGGTTACAGGGGTACGAGCAGTACTTC. The V call is TRBV2, the J call TRBJ2-7; 7 bases match TRBD1. Trimming at V came to 4 bases and at J to 4 bases, leaving 7 bases not matched to a gene. Germline lookup yields CDR1 SNHLY and CDR2 FYNNEI. The CDR3 contains 14 residues.

The chain is built from TRBV19 and TRBJ2-1; 7 bases align to TRBD1. Germline values: CDR1 LNHDA, CDR2 SQIVND (reference sequence). The CDR3 extends over 15 amino acids. V lost 5 bases to trimming and J lost 9 bases; unmatched junction nucleotides: 13. The CDR3 protein is CASSSRQGPTAEQFF. The DNA for the CDR3 is TGTGCCAGTAGTTCTCGACAGGGTCCTACCGCTGAGCAGTTCTTC.

V usage is TRBV5-4 and J usage is TRBJ2-3; 9 positions match TRBD1. The CDR3 runs 14 residues. Germline CDR1 and CDR2: SGHNT and YYREEE (reference sequence). With 4 bases clipped from V and 7 bases from J, the junction kept 7 bases outside the gene matches. The CDR3 nucleotides are TGTGCCAGCAGCGCTAACAGGGGGCTGAATACGCAGTATTTT. This encodes CASSANRGLNTQYF.

J is TRBJ2-5 and V is TRBV5-1, with TRBD2 matching over 7 bases. The CDR3 extends over 15 amino acids. CDR1 and CDR2 from the germline V gene are SGHRS and YFSETQ. Trimming took 0 bases from V and 2 from J; bases not matched to a gene: 4. CDR3 sequence (DNA): TGCGCCAGCAGCTTGGCCCCGGGGGGACAAGAGACCCAGTACTTC. This translates into CASSLAPGGQETQYF.

The chain combines TRBV7-8 with TRBJ1-1, with D possibly matching TRBD1 (6 bases). The CDR3 sequence is 13 residues long. The germline V gene encodes CDR1 SGHVS and CDR2 FQNEAQ. Trimming stripped 5 bases from V and 3 bases from J, with 10 bases between. The CDR3 here is CASSPRGDTEAFF. For the CDR3, the DNA is TGTGCCAGCAGCCCGAGGGGGGACACTGAAGCTTTCTTT.

The rearrangement links TRBV6-1 to TRBJ2-5, with 7 bases lining up with TRBD2. There are 14 residues in the CDR3. From germline, CDR1 is MNHNS and CDR2 SASEGT. V was clipped by 6 bases and J by 5 bases; unmatched bases: 9. For the CDR3, the DNA is TGTGCCAGCAGGGAGACTAGCCCCATTGAGACCCAGTACTTC. Translating gives CASRETSPIETQYF.

The chain employs TRBV6-1 and TRBJ2-5; D may be TRBD1 (5 bases). The CDR3 contains 15 residues. Deletions cut 3 bases from V and 2 bases from J, with 13 bases between. The germline CDR1 and CDR2 sequences are MNHNS and SASEGT. The CDR3 DNA reads TGTGCCAGCAGTGACTATTGGACATTACAAGAGACCCAGTACTTC. Amino acids: CASSDYWTLQETQYF.

The gene calls are TRBV5-3 and TRBJ1-2, with D tentatively TRBD1 (5 bases). TRBV5-3 is placed among ORFs of uncertain function. The CDR3 spans 15 residues. V lost 1 base to trimming and J lost 1 base, with 11 bases between them. This CDR3 reads CARSLRQGGNYGYTF. Here the CDR3 DNA reads TGTGCCAGAAGCTTGAGGCAGGGTGGTAACTATGGCTACACCTTC.

The chain links TRBV4-1 to TRBJ2-2; TRBD2 aligns across 7 bases. Losses at the gene ends were 1 base for V and 4 bases for J; bases not matched to a gene: 6. This CDR3 spans 16 amino acids. Per germline, CDR1 MGHRA and CDR2 YSYEKL. CDR3 coding DNA: TGCGCCAGCAGCCAAGGACGCGGGGGTGGCACCGGGGAGCTGTTTTTT. Residues: CASSQGRGGGTGELFF.

This chain connects TRBV28 to TRBJ2-1; TRBD1 is a possible D gene (6 bases). The V and J ends lost 4 bases and 3 bases respectively, with 13 bases between them. Germline V gene sequence: CDR1 MDHEN, CDR2 SYDVKM. The CDR3 has 15 amino acids. The CDR3 DNA sequence: TGTGCCAGCAGTTACCCTGGGACACTCTACAATGAGCAGTTCTTC. Translated, it gives CASSYPGTLYNEQFF.

This clone came up once. The chain carries TRBV9 and TRBJ2-3; D perhaps matches TRBD1 (6 bases). V was clipped by 0 bases and J by 0 bases, with 14 bases between them. Germline values: CDR1 SGDLS, CDR2 YYNGEE. The length of the CDR3 is 17 residues. The CDR3 sequence: CASSVAPAGTSTDTQYF. The CDR3 DNA reads as TGTGCCAGCAGCGTAGCCCCTGCAGGGACAAGCACAGATACGCAGTATTTT.

The V gene is TRBV5-1, the J gene TRBJ2-7; 12 bases are shared with TRBD2. The CDR3 is 16 residues long. Trimming removed 3 bases from V and 2 bases from J; junction bases left unmatched: 6. CDR1 is SGHRS, CDR2 YFSETQ, per germline. For the CDR3, the DNA is TGCGCCAGCAGCTCTGGACTAGCGGGGCTGACCTACGAGCAGTACTTC. Translation gives CASSSGLAGLTYEQYF.

The chain employs TRBV2 and TRBJ2-5, with TRBD2 matching over 9 bases. Germline loops: CDR1 SNHLY, CDR2 FYNNEI. V lost 6 bases to trimming and J lost 5 bases; unmatched junction nucleotides: 4. The CDR3 spans 13 residues. The DNA for the CDR3 is TGTGCCAGCAGGCGGGGGGGCGGGGAGACCCAGTACTTC. Its translation is CASRRGGGETQYF.

The gene calls are TRBV7-2 and TRBJ2-5, with 9 bases matching TRBD1. After removal of 3 bases from V and 4 bases from J, the junction contained 3 bases not matched to a gene. This CDR3 comprises 14 residues. Germline V lookup: CDR1 SGHTA, CDR2 FQGNSA. The CDR3 is CASSLDRGGETQYF. CDR3 DNA sequence: TGTGCCAGCAGCTTGGACAGGGGAGGAGAGACCCAGTACTTC.

The V and J genes are TRBV7-2 and TRBJ1-2; D perhaps matches TRBD1 (5 bases). V dropped 3 bases and J dropped 4 bases, with 9 bases sitting between them. This CDR3 has 13 residues. CDR1 is SGHTA and CDR2 is FQGNSA in the germline V gene. The CDR3 here is CASSLDIGYGYTF. DNA for the CDR3: TGTGCCAGCAGCTTGGACATTGGCTATGGCTACACCTTC.

The chain links TRBV19 to TRBJ1-5; D gene uncertain. CDR1 and CDR2 from the germline V gene are LNHDA and SQIVND (reference sequence). V was pared by 7 bases and J by 10 bases, with 14 bases between. This CDR3 is 12 amino acids long. The CDR3 here is CASTSGPSPQHF. CDR3 DNA sequence: TGTGCCAGTACTTCCGGGCCCTCACCCCAGCATTTT.

The CDR3 protein is CASSFQPGAGQPQHF. The CDR3, as DNA: TGTGCCAGCAGCTTCCAGCCCGGGGCAGGTCAGCCCCAGCATTTT. This chain links TRBV7-2 with TRBJ1-5; weak D call: TRBD1 (5 bases). The CDR3 has 15 amino acids. Germline V gene lookup returns CDR1 SGHTA and CDR2 FQGNSA. Trimming removed 3 bases from V and 6 bases from J, with 15 bases in between.

The rearrangement uses TRBV9 and TRBJ2-2; 10 bases map to TRBD2. V lost 2 bases to trimming and J lost 6 bases; unmatched junction nucleotides: 13. CDR3 size: 18 residues. Per the germline V gene, CDR1 is SGDLS and CDR2 is YYNGEE. The CDR3 region is CASSVSPPSGSEAGELFF. The DNA of the CDR3 is TGTGCCAGCAGCGTTTCCCCTCCTAGCGGGAGCGAAGCCGGGGAGCTGTTTTTT.

In nucleotides, the CDR3 is TGTGCCAGCAGTGCACAATCACCTTTGAGGGAGCAGTACTTC. Translating it yields CASSAQSPLREQYF. The chain couples TRBV6-4 to TRBJ2-7; no firm D call. Germline lookup yields CDR1 MRHNA and CDR2 SNTAGT. V was pared by 4 bases and J by 7 bases, with 17 bases between. This CDR3 comprises 14 residues.

The chain carries TRBV18 and TRBJ1-5; D ambiguous. The germline CDR1 and CDR2 sequences are KGHSH and LQKENI. The CDR3 spans 15 residues. Trimming shortened V by 4 bases and J by 0 bases, and 10 bases separated the two germline ends. The CDR3 nucleotides are TGTGCCAGCTCACGGGGAGGGAGTAGCAATCAGCCCCAGCATTTT. Translated: CASSRGGSSNQPQHF.